This T cell receptor beta chain comes out of a study of blood T cells in healthy people across ages. This clonotype was seen a handful of times. Its antigen is currently unknown. Study-level points and caveats: There was no known CMV status for donors, so expanded clonotype changes were possibly confounded.

Primers used in a second PCR of roughly 7 to 12 cycles were a sample-barcoded 5' primer and a J-beta primer mix. TCRdb re-analysed the 5' RACE reads in MiXCR, keeping a single row per CDR3 protein. The sample contains about 680,000 distinct CDR3 sequences, around 49% of which appear only once. V lost 3 bases, J lost 3 bases, and 9 bases lay in between. The CDR3 length is 13 residues. CDR1 and CDR2 from the germline V gene are MNHNY and SVGAGI (reference sequence). The chain uses TRBV6-6 and TRBJ2-7; D not certain. The TCR sequence derives from an older woman in good health. The specimen was blood. The CDR3 spells CASSYGSLYEQYF. The CDR3 DNA is TGTGCCAGCAGTTATGGCAGCCTCTACGAGCAGTACTTC.